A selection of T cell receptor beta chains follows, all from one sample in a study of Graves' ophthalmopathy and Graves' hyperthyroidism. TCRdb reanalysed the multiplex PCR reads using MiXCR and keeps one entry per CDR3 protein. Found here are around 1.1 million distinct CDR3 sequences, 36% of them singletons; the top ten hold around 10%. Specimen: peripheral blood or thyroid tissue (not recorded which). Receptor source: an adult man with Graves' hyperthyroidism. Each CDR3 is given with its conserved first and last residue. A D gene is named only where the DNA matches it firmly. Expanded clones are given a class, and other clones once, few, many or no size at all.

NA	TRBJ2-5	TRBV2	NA	TGTGCCAGCACTCTCTCTGGAACAGAGCAAGAGACCCAGTACTTC	CASTLSGTEQETQYF
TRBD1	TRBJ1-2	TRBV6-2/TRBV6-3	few	TGTGCCAGCTCTCGACAGGGGACGTATGGCTACACCTTC	CASSRQGTYGYTF
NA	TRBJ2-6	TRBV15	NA	TGTGCCACCAGCAGATCCCGGGCCAACGTCCTGACTTTC	CATSRSRANVLTF
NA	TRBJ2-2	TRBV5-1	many	TGCGCCAGCAGCTCCGGACAGAGAGGAAACACCGGGGAGCTGTTTTTT	CASSSGQRGNTGELFF
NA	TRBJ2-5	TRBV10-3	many	TGTGCCATCAGCGAACAGAAGAATCAAGAGACCCAGTACTTC	CAISEQKNQETQYF
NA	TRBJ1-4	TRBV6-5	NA	TGTGCCAGCAGCCCCCTTAGGGGGTATGAAAAACTGTTTTTT	CASSPLRGYEKLFF
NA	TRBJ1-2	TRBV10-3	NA	TGTGCCATCAGTGATGAAGACAGGACCACTAACTATGGCTACACCTTC	CAISDEDRTTNYGYTF
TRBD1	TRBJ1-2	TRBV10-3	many	TGTGCCATCCGGCAGGGGGAGGGAAACTATGGCTACACCTTC	CAIRQGEGNYGYTF
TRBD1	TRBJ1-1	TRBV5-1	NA	TGCGCCAGCAGCGTGGGACAGGGGGTTATCACTGAAGCTTTCTTT	CASSVGQGVITEAFF
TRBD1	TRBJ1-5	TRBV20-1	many	TGCAGTGCTAGAATTGGGACAGGGAGCAATCAGCCCCAGCATTTT	CSARIGTGSNQPQHF
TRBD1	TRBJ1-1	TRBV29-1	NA	TGCAGCGTTGCCAAGACAGGGGTGAACACTGAAGCTTTCTTT	CSVAKTGVNTEAFF
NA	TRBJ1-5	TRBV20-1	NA	TGCAGTGCTAACTTAAATCAGCCCCAGCATTTT	CSANLNQPQHF
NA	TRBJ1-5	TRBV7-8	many	TGTGCCAGCAGCTTAAATGCAGGAATCAATCAGCCCCAGCATTTT	CASSLNAGINQPQHF
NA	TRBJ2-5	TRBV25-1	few	TGTGCCAGCAGTGAATTATCCAGAAAGACCCAGTACTTC	CASSELSRKTQYF
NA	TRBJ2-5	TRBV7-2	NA	TGTGCCAGCAGCCACGCCAGGAGGGGTAAAGAGACCCAGTACTTC	CASSHARRGKETQYF
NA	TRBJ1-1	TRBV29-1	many	TGCAGCGTCAGGGAAACGAACACTGAAGCTTTCTTT	CSVRETNTEAFF
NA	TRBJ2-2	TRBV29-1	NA	TGCAGCGTCGAAGGGCCCGTGGGCACCGGGGAGCTGTTTTTT	CSVEGPVGTGELFF
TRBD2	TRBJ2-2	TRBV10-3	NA	TGTGCCATCAGTTTAGCGGGATCGAACACCGGGGAGCTGTTTTTT	CAISLAGSNTGELFF
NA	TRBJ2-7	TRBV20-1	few	TGCAGTGCTAGAAGTCTAGGGTCCTACGAGCAGTACTTC	CSARSLGSYEQYF
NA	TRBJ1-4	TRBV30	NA	TGTGCCTGGAAGGACCTTAATGAAAAACTGTTTTTT	CAWKDLNEKLFF
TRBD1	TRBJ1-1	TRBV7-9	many	TGCGCCAGCAGAACCGGGACAGGGAACACTGAAGCTTTCTTT	CASRTGTGNTEAFF
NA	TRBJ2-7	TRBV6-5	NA	TGTGCCAGCAGTAGGGGTTCGGGACGGACCTACGAGCAGTACTTC	CASSRGSGRTYEQYF
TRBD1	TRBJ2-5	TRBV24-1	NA	TGTGCCACCAGTGTGGGGACAGGGAGTAATCAGTACTTC	CATSVGTGSNQYF
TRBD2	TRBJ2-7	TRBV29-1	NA	TGCAGCGTTGAAGGAGGGACTAGCGGGAGACCCACCTACGAGAAGTACTTC	CSVEGGTSGRPTYEKYF
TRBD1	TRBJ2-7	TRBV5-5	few	TGTGCCAGCAGCTTGCCCCCGGGACAGGGTCACGAGCAGTACTTC	CASSLPPGQGHEQYF
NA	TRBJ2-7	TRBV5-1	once	TGCGCCAGCACCATTCCGGGGAATCACGAGCAGTACTTC	CASTIPGNHEQYF
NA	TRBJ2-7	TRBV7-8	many	TGTGCCAGCAGCTTAGCGGGCGGTCCCTACGAGCAGTACTTC	CASSLAGGPYEQYF